The 21 T cell receptor beta chains below come from one sample, sequenced in a study of blood T cell repertoires in COVID-19. Generated by immunoSEQ multiplex PCR, the TCRdb table keeps only in-frame clones and is missing some. The repertoire includes 250,000 to 400,000 clones, 85% of them detected once, and over 1.5% sits in the top ten. Source material: PBMCs or T cells enriched from blood (not recorded which). These receptors were taken from a woman aged 25 to 39 who had been exposed to COVID-19.

The rearrangement uses TRBV5-5 and TRBJ1-4; TRBD1 matches 7 bases. The CDR3 has 14 residues. The germline V gene has CDR1 SGHKS and CDR2 YYEKEE (reference sequence). Trimming cost V 4 bases and J 8 bases; bases outside gene matches: 8. The CDR3 DNA is TGTGCCAGCAGCCTGGGACAGATGGGGGAAAAACTGTTTTTT. Translating it yields CASSLGQMGEKLFF.

This chain's CDR3 is CASRRQGGHNSPLHF. The CDR3 DNA follows: TGCGCCAGCAGGAGGCAGGGTGGCCATAATTCACCCCTCCACTTT. The rearrangement joins TRBV5-1 to TRBJ1-6, with D possibly being TRBD1 (5 bases). This CDR3 comprises 15 residues. From germline, CDR1 is SGHRS and CDR2 YFSETQ. The V end lost 5 bases, the J end lost 5 bases, and 14 bases lay between the germline ends.

The chain employs TRBV6-5 and TRBJ2-1; possible D gene TRBD2, 6 bases. The CDR3 spans 15 residues. The V end was cut by 4 bases, the J end by 2 bases, with 12 bases between. In germline, CDR1 is MNHEY, CDR2 SVGAGI. The DNA for the CDR3 is TGTGCCAGCAGTTTTAGCGGAGACACCTACAATGAGCAGTTCTTC. Encoded protein: CASSFSGDTYNEQFF.

About this clone itself: The sample has other DNA sequences that encode this CDR3 too. The chain joins TRBV7-9 to TRBJ2-7; 9 bases line up with TRBD1. This CDR3 has 14 amino acids. Per the germline V gene, CDR1 is SEHNR and CDR2 is FQNEAQ (reference sequence). The V segment lost 1 base and the J segment 7 bases; nucleotides outside the gene matches: 5. CDR3 nucleotide sequence: TGTGCCAGCAGCTTAGGACAGGGGGTCAGGGAGCAGTACTTC. Translation gives CASSLGQGVREQYF.

This clone was seen only a few times. The V gene is TRBV12-5, the J gene TRBJ1-5, with D possibly being TRBD1 (5 bases). Per germline, CDR1 LGHNT and CDR2 FRNRAP. The V end was cut by 1 base, the J end by 7 bases, with 5 bases between. The CDR3 is made up of 12 amino acids. The CDR3, as DNA: TGTGCTAGTGGTTTGGGACAGCAGCCCCAGCATTTT. Protein sequence: CASGLGQQPQHF.

This rearrangement joins TRBV10-1 to TRBJ1-4, with 8 bases fitting TRBD1. Germline assignment: CDR1 WNHNN and CDR2 SYGVQD (reference sequence). The CDR3 runs to 15 residues. J gave up 8 bases and V 5 bases, and 10 bases lay outside the gene matches. This CDR3 reads CASSSDREIREKLFF. Here the CDR3 DNA reads TGCGCCAGCAGTTCGGACAGGGAAATTCGGGAAAAACTGTTTTTT.

V and J are TRBV9 and TRBJ2-7; possible D gene TRBD2, 7 bases. The CDR3 totals 13 residues. Germline CDR1 SGDLS, CDR2 YYNGEE. The V and J ends lost 1 base and 6 bases respectively, with 11 bases between them. The CDR3 loop is CASSVWGGGEQYF. CDR3 bases: TGTGCCAGCAGCGTATGGGGAGGGGGCGAGCAGTACTTC.

The chain recombines TRBV3-1 (or the pseudogene TRBV3-2) with TRBJ1-5, with D tentatively TRBD1 (6 bases). The CDR3 length is 14 residues. Deletions cut 4 bases from V and 4 bases from J, with 11 bases between. Germline CDR1 is LGHDT and CDR2 is YNNKEL (reference sequence). Here the CDR3 reads CASSLTGRNQPQHF. CDR3 in DNA: TGTGCCAGCAGCCTCACAGGGAGAAATCAGCCCCAGCATTTT.

The chain carries TRBV11-2 and TRBJ1-2; no clear D gene. Germline V gives CDR1 SGHAT, CDR2 FQNNGV. This CDR3 spans 17 amino acids. Trimming cost V 5 bases and J 3 bases, with 22 bases left between them. For the CDR3, the DNA is TGTGCCAGCAGCCCACCTGGACTACAGAGCACCCACTATGGCTACACCTTC. Protein product: CASSPPGLQSTHYGYTF.

The genes are TRBV14 and TRBJ1-2; D ambiguous. The CDR3 spans 15 residues. V lost 0 bases, J lost 2 bases, and 10 bases lay in between. The V gene's germline CDR1 is SGHDN and CDR2 FVKESK. The CDR3 spells CASSQDLAFNYGYTF. Written as DNA, the CDR3 is TGTGCCAGCAGCCAAGATCTGGCCTTCAACTATGGCTACACCTTC.

The table lists this clone with a count of one. An end of the junction does not agree with germline; a read error may underlie this. The chain links TRBV5-1 to TRBJ2-3; tentative D call: TRBD2 (6 bases). The CDR3 consists of 15 residues. The germline V gene has CDR1 SGHRS and CDR2 YFSETQ. CDR3 amino acids: CASVPYGGSTDTQYF. The DNA for the CDR3 is TGCGCCAGCGTTCCTTACGGGGGAAGCACCGATACGCAGTATTTT.

The chain uses TRBV18 and TRBJ1-3; no firm D call. CDR1 is KGHSH, CDR2 LQKENI, per germline. Trimming stripped 5 bases from V and 7 bases from J, with 12 bases between. CDR3 length: 13 residues. The CDR3 region is CASSFGEENTIYF. CDR3 nucleotides: TGTGCCAGCTCATTCGGGGAGGAGAACACCATATATTTT. Using reference TRBV18 and TRBJ1-3 for the parts outside the CDR3, the full variable domain is NAGVMQNPRHLVRRRGQEARLRCSPMKGHSHVYWYRQLPEEGLKFMVYLQKENIIDESGMPKERFSAEFPKEGPSILRIQQVVRGDSAAYFCASSFGEENTIYFGEGSWLTVV.

The J gene is TRBJ2-7, the V gene TRBV7-2, with 8 bases aligning to TRBD1. This CDR3 spans 14 amino acids. The J segment lost 1 base and the V segment lost 1 base, leaving 0 bases of the junction unmatched. Per the germline V gene, CDR1 is SGHTA and CDR2 is FQGNSA. The CDR3 protein is CASSLGTGSYEQYF. Here the CDR3 DNA reads TGTGCCAGCAGCTTAGGGACAGGGTCCTACGAGCAGTACTTC.

In nucleotides, the CDR3 is TGTGCCAGCAGTTTACAAAAAGAGACCCAGTACTTC. This gives the protein CASSLQKETQYF. The rearrangement joins TRBV12-3 or TRBV12-4 to TRBJ2-5; D is unresolved. Trimming took off 2 bases at V and 3 bases at J, with 4 bases between the two ends. The CDR3 covers 12 residues.

The chain combines TRBV5-1 with TRBJ1-4; TRBD1 aligns across 11 bases. V lost 4 bases and J lost 8; bases outside the gene matches: 4. The CDR3 sequence is 14 residues long. Germline CDR1 is SGHRS and CDR2 is YFSETQ. The CDR3 nucleotides read TGCGCCAGCAGCCAGGGACAGGGGGGCGAAAAACTGTTTTTT. It is translated as CASSQGQGGEKLFF.

To note about this clone: The sample has other DNA sequences that encode this CDR3 too. This sequence joins TRBV30 and TRBJ2-1, with 9 bases that match TRBD2. Germline V lookup: CDR1 GTSNPN, CDR2 SVGIG (reference sequence). Losses at the gene ends were 4 bases for V and 4 bases for J; bases not matched to a gene: 2. This CDR3 contains 13 residues. The CDR3 DNA is TGTGCCTGGACTAGCGGGGCGTACAATGAGCAGTTCTTC. It codes for CAWTSGAYNEQFF.

The V gene is TRBV7-6, the J gene TRBJ1-1; TRBD1 aligns across 10 bases. Germline CDR1 SGHVS, CDR2 FNYEAQ. This CDR3 contains 15 residues. The trim removed 5 bases at V and 4 bases at J, leaving 7 bases unmatched. This CDR3 reads CASSKWDRGSTEAFF. CDR3 coding DNA: TGTGCCAGCAGCAAATGGGACAGGGGTAGCACTGAAGCTTTCTTT.

This rearrangement joins TRBV2 to TRBJ1-4, with no clear D. Germline-derived CDR1 and CDR2 are SNHLY and FYNNEI. The CDR3 is 15 residues long. V was cut by 8 bases and J by 0 bases, with 13 bases left in between. CDR3 loop: CASSREVATNEKLFF. CDR3 DNA sequence: TGTGCCAGCTCACGTGAGGTTGCAACTAATGAAAAACTGTTTTTT.

The V gene is TRBV2, the J gene TRBJ2-4; D possibly corresponds to TRBD2 (6 bases). Between the trimmed V and J ends, which lost 1 base and 3 bases, there was a span of 13 bases. Germline CDR1 is SNHLY and CDR2 is FYNNEI. The CDR3 runs to 16 residues. CDR3 DNA: TGTGCCAGCAGTGAAGGGACGAGGGGAGGCAAAAACATTCAGTACTTC. Its translation: CASSEGTRGGKNIQYF.

This sequence joins TRBV7-9 and TRBJ1-4; 8 positions agree with TRBD1. The CDR3 consists of 15 residues. The germline V gene has CDR1 SEHNR and CDR2 FQNEAQ (reference sequence). V was pared by 4 bases and J by 6 bases, with 7 bases of the junction left unmatched. The DNA of the CDR3 is TGTGCCAGCAGCTATAACCTACAGGGGGATGAAAAACTGTTTTTT. Its translation is CASSYNLQGDEKLFF.

V and J are TRBV7-9 and TRBJ1-1; 8 bases match TRBD1. The V segment lost 5 bases and the J segment 1 base; nucleotides outside the gene matches: 12. The CDR3 extends over 17 amino acids. From germline, CDR1 is SEHNR and CDR2 FQNEAQ (reference sequence). The CDR3 protein is CASSQYGTGEGNTEAFF. The CDR3 DNA reads as TGTGCCAGCAGCCAATACGGGACAGGAGAAGGGAACACTGAAGCTTTCTTT.